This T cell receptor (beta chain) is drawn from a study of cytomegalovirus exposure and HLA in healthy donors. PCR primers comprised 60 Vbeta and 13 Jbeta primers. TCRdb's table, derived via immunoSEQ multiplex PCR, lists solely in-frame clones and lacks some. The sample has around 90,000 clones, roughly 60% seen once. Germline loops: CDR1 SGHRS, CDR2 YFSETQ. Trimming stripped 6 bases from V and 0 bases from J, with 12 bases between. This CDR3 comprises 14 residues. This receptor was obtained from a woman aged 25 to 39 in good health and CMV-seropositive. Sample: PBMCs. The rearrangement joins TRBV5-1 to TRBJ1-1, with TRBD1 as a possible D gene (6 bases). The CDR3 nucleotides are TGCGCCAGCACCCGGGGGGACATGAACACTGAAGCTTTCTTT. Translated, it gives CASTRGDMNTEAFF.